A selection of T cell receptor beta chains follows, all from one sample in a study of T cell changes during pregnancy in multiple sclerosis. Method: immunoSEQ multiplex PCR; TCRdb's copy keeps in-frame clones and lacks some. The data show roughly 100,000 clones, more than 90% seen once. The material sequenced was peripheral blood, taken in the second trimester of pregnancy. The receptors here all came from a female donor with multiple sclerosis, enrolled in a pregnancy study. The conserved cysteine and the conserved F or W are not part of the CDR3 here. Fields, in order: J gene, D gene, V gene, CDR3 protein. D genes are given only for firm matches.

TRBJ1-1 TRBD1 TRBV19 ASSRDRVGTEAF
TRBJ2-6 - TRBV14 ASSQDSEPYSGANVLT
TRBJ2-7 TRBD1 TRBV2 ASRADRSSYEQY
TRBJ2-2 TRBD1 TRBV11-3 ASSTGGLYTGELF
TRBJ2-3 TRBD2 TRBV27 ASSLASGRGTDTQY
TRBJ1-1 TRBD1 TRBV11-2 ASSLGTGGISEAF
TRBJ1-2 - TRBV10-3 AISDSGSLNYGYT
TRBJ1-1 TRBD1 TRBV29-1 SVDIRGPEAF
TRBJ2-1 - TRBV5-1 ASSSTGFGEQF
TRBJ1-2 - TRBV6-1 ASSESRDTGYT
TRBJ2-7 TRBD1 TRBV5-1 ASSQTGSSYEQY
TRBJ2-5 - TRBV10-3 AISVGAETQY
TRBJ2-2 TRBD2 TRBV13 ASSLRAGEEPGELF
TRBJ1-3 - TRBV5-6 ASSLSLNSGNTIY
TRBJ2-2 - TRBV25-1 ASSGPVAREANTGELF
TRBJ1-4 - TRBV21-1 ASSLLGGRLTATNEKLF
TRBJ1-2 - TRBV29-1 SVEERDKHYGYT
TRBJ1-1 - TRBV5-1 ASSLDSLMNTEAF
TRBJ1-1 TRBD1 TRBV25-1 ASSPGQGAAF
TRBJ1-2 - TRBV28 ASSTGLLRGYT
TRBJ1-2 TRBD1 TRBV5-6 ASSFGQGIIGYT
TRBJ2-7 - TRBV10-3 AISESYRGAGAYEQY
TRBJ2-3 TRBD1 TRBV4-2 ASSQDMGQGTDTQY
TRBJ2-5 TRBD2 TRBV5-4 ASSLDGGSSQETQY
TRBJ1-3 - TRBV10-1 ASSAGSGNTIY
TRBJ1-2 - TRBV6-1 ASSEAEGGYGYT
TRBJ1-3 TRBD1 TRBV5-6 ASSNRGQPSGNTIY
TRBJ1-1 - TRBV2 ASSESRFMNTEAF
TRBJ2-7 - TRBV27 ASSTGLKSYEQY
TRBJ2-5 TRBD2 TRBV7-6 ASTAGTSETQY
TRBJ2-1 TRBD2 TRBV2 ASSTGLDNEQF
TRBJ1-5 - TRBV19 ASSIDLLTGNQPQH
TRBJ2-3 TRBD2 TRBV15 ATSREAGDGPDTQY
TRBJ2-3 TRBD2 TRBV19 ASSPRTRARTDTQY
TRBJ2-1 TRBD2 TRBV6-5 ASSFRTGGGNNEQF